This T cell receptor beta chain was sequenced in a study of blood T cell repertoires in COVID-19. Looking at the study overall: Some COVID-19 samples were acute and others convalescent; all came from the United States, Italy and Spain.

Profiled with immunoSEQ multiplex PCR; TCRdb holds only in-frame clones, not every one. Of fewer than 250,000 clones listed, over 75% are singletons. The sequence was obtained from a man younger than 40 in a cohort exposed to, infected with or recovered from COVID-19 (not recorded which). Sequencing was done on a sample of PBMCs or T cells enriched from blood (not recorded which).

DNA of the CDR3: TGTGCCAGCAGCCAAGACGGGACAGGAACATATGGCTACACCTTC. This translates into CASSQDGTGTYGYTF. V is TRBV3-1 (or the pseudogene TRBV3-2) and J is TRBJ1-2, with 8 positions matching TRBD1. The CDR3 contains 15 residues. Trimming at V came to 0 bases and at J to 5 bases, leaving 5 bases not matched to a gene. CDR1 and CDR2 from the germline V gene are LGHDT and YNNKEL (reference sequence).